This entry lists 19 T cell receptor beta chains sequenced from one sample in a study of shared clonotypes between healthy human individuals. Terminally differentiated effector memory CD45RA+ cells were excluded by CCR7 positive selection of CD45RO-negative cells. TCRdb's copy holds only in-frame clones and misses some; the assay was immunoSEQ multiplex PCR. The sample shows about 580,000 clones, nearly 98% of them seen only once. Sequences were obtained from naive CD8+ T cells sorted from blood. These receptors all come from a man aged 30 to 45 in good health.

The chain has TRBV28 and TRBJ2-7; 12 positions match TRBD2. Germline CDR1 and CDR2: MDHEN and SYDVKM. The CDR3 consists of 16 residues. J gave up 7 bases and V 6 bases, and 13 bases lay outside the gene matches. The CDR3, as DNA: TGTGCCAGCAGCCCGATCCTAGCGGGAGGGCCCGGGGAGCAGTACTTC. Translating gives CASSPILAGGPGEQYF.

The chain is built from TRBV19 and TRBJ2-3; 7 nucleotides align to TRBD1. Looked up from germline, CDR1 is LNHDA and CDR2 is SQIVND (reference sequence). The CDR3 has 15 residues. The J segment lost 1 base and the V segment lost 5 bases, leaving 6 bases of the junction unmatched. This CDR3 reads CASSLTGTGTDTQYF. The CDR3 bases are TGTGCCAGTAGTTTAACCGGGACAGGCACAGATACGCAGTATTTT.

This clone was picked up one time. The chain combines TRBV27 with TRBJ2-5; D not certain. This CDR3 contains 13 residues. Germline V CDR1 and CDR2: MNHEY, SMNVEV (reference sequence). V lost 6 bases and J 2 bases, leaving 10 bases between the germline ends. This CDR3 reads CASSLQKQETQYF. The CDR3 region has the DNA TGTGCCAGCAGCCTACAGAAGCAAGAGACCCAGTACTTC.

The rearrangement joins TRBV5-1 to TRBJ2-7, with 8 bases matching TRBD1. The CDR3 contains 18 residues. CDR1 is SGHRS, CDR2 YFSETQ, per germline. V lost 2 bases and J lost 1; bases outside the gene matches: 14. CDR3: CASSFGIRGRIDSYEQYF. In DNA form, the CDR3 reads TGCGCCAGCAGCTTTGGGATCAGGGGGCGCATTGATTCCTACGAGCAGTACTTC.

The chain recombines TRBV28 with TRBJ2-4, with TRBD2 matching over 7 bases. With V trimmed by 7 bases and J by 1 base, 4 bases remained unmatched. There are 14 residues in the CDR3. CDR1 and CDR2 (germline): MDHEN, SYDVKM. The CDR3 loop reads CASTGRRAKNIQYF. Written as DNA, the CDR3 is TGTGCCAGCACCGGGAGGCGGGCCAAAAACATTCAGTACTTC. Based on the CDR3 plus reference TRBV28 and TRBJ2-4, the full variable domain is DVKVTQSSRYLVKRTGEKVFLECVQDMDHENMFWYRQDPGLGLRLIYFSYDVKMKEKGDIPEGYSVSREKKERFSLILESASTNQTSMYLCASTGRRAKNIQYFGAGTRLSVL.

The chain is built from TRBV4-1 and TRBJ2-7, with 14 bases lining up with TRBD2. Trimming took 3 bases from V and 6 from J; bases not matched to a gene: 4. This CDR3 is 15 amino acids long. Looked up from germline, CDR1 is MGHRA and CDR2 is YSYEKL. The CDR3 DNA is TGCGCCAGCAGCCAGCTTGGACTAGCGGGAGGCGAGCAGTACTTC. Protein product: CASSQLGLAGGEQYF.

The chain recombines TRBV27 with TRBJ2-7, with D perhaps TRBD2 (6 bases). Trimming shortened V by 6 bases and J by 3 bases, and 15 bases separated the two germline ends. Germline V CDR1 and CDR2: MNHEY, SMNVEV (reference sequence). The CDR3 is 14 residues long. DNA for the CDR3: TGTGCCAGCAGACCCGGGACTGTCGACTACGAGCAGTACTTC. Its protein product is CASRPGTVDYEQYF.

A single count supports this clone. CDR3 region: CASRPTSGSYNEQFF. DNA of the CDR3: TGTGCCAGCAGGCCAACTAGCGGCTCCTACAATGAGCAGTTCTTC. The V and J genes are TRBV28 and TRBJ2-1; 8 nucleotides match TRBD2. Germline V gene data show CDR1 as MDHEN and CDR2 as SYDVKM. The CDR3 covers 15 residues. After removal of 6 bases from V and 0 bases from J, the junction contained 4 bases not matched to a gene.

This clone is a singleton in its sample. This chain connects TRBV9 to TRBJ2-7; 11 bases agree with TRBD1. Germline lookup yields CDR1 SGDLS and CDR2 YYNGEE. V was clipped by 2 bases and J by 7 bases; unmatched bases: 2. The CDR3 is made up of 13 amino acids. DNA of the CDR3: TGTGCCAGCAGCGTGGGACAGGGGGGTGAGCAGTACTTC. It specifies CASSVGQGGEQYF.

The rearrangement uses TRBV27 and TRBJ2-7, with D possibly matching TRBD1 (5 bases). The CDR3 length is 14 residues. Trimming left V 3 bases short and J 1 base short, with 10 bases between. CDR1 is MNHEY and CDR2 is SMNVEV in the germline V gene (reference sequence). The CDR3 sequence is CASSFQDTSYEQYF. CDR3 bases: TGTGCCAGCAGTTTTCAGGACACTTCCTACGAGCAGTACTTC.

The genes are TRBV9 and TRBJ2-3, with a weak D call TRBD2 (6 bases). This CDR3 comprises 14 residues. V was pared by 3 bases and J by 6 bases, with 14 bases between. Germline V gene data show CDR1 as SGDLS and CDR2 as YYNGEE. CDR3 sequence (DNA): TGTGCCAGCAGCGGGGGACTCACCCCGGATACGCAGTATTTT. It specifies CASSGGLTPDTQYF.

To note about this clone: The sample carries other DNA sequences with the same CDR3. The genes are TRBV7-9 and TRBJ2-7, with D possibly matching TRBD1 (5 bases). The germline V gene has CDR1 SEHNR and CDR2 FQNEAQ (reference sequence). V was trimmed by 3 bases and J by 3 bases, leaving 6 bases between them. CDR3 size: 12 residues. CDR3 coding DNA: TGTGCCAGCAGCTTCCAGGGCTACGAGCAGTACTTC. It translates to CASSFQGYEQYF.

This sequence joins TRBV19 and TRBJ2-3; 13 nucleotides line up with TRBD2. The CDR3 is 19 residues long. Germline CDR1 LNHDA, CDR2 SQIVND (reference sequence). V dropped 4 bases and J dropped 4; count of bases not matched to a gene: 14. The CDR3 protein is CASSTRGGLAGLGSDTQYF. CDR3 nucleotide sequence: TGTGCCAGTAGTACTCGCGGGGGACTAGCGGGATTGGGCTCAGATACGCAGTATTTT.

The V and J genes are TRBV27 and TRBJ2-3; 9 bases are a match to TRBD2. CDR1 and CDR2 (germline): MNHEY, SMNVEV (reference sequence). The CDR3 spans 15 residues. J was trimmed by 4 bases and V by 3 bases; bases with no gene match: 5. Here the CDR3 reads CASSFIAGVADTQYF. The CDR3 bases are TGTGCCAGCAGTTTCATAGCGGGAGTGGCAGATACGCAGTATTTT.

The chain carries TRBV18 and TRBJ2-1; D may be TRBD2 (6 bases). Per the germline V gene, CDR1 is KGHSH and CDR2 is LQKENI. The CDR3 has 16 amino acids. V lost 1 base and J lost 5, with 15 bases in between. The CDR3 nucleotides are TGTGCCAGCTCACCACGACCGGGAGCTGTGAACAATGAGCAGTTCTTC. This encodes CASSPRPGAVNNEQFF.

The CDR3 DNA is TGTGCCAGCAGCCCCTGGGGACAGGGGTTTGAGGGCACTGAAGCTTTCTTT. Its translation: CASSPWGQGFEGTEAFF. The chain joins TRBV7-2 to TRBJ1-1, with 10 bases fitting TRBD1. The CDR3 runs to 17 residues. Germline V lookup: CDR1 SGHTA, CDR2 FQGNSA. Trimming cost V 5 bases and J 4 bases; bases outside gene matches: 13.

This rearrangement joins TRBV5-1 to TRBJ2-7; 9 bases are a match to TRBD2. J gave up 3 bases and V 3 bases, and 10 bases lay outside the gene matches. Germline-derived CDR1 and CDR2 are SGHRS and YFSETQ. The CDR3 consists of 16 residues. The CDR3 DNA is TGCGCCAGCAGCTCGAGTTCGGCGGGAGGGCTCTACGAGCAGTACTTC. Residues: CASSSSSAGGLYEQYF.

The V gene is TRBV27, the J gene TRBJ1-1; the match to TRBD1 covers 8 bases. Germline V gene data show CDR1 as MNHEY and CDR2 as SMNVEV (reference sequence). Trimming took 7 bases from V and 4 from J; bases not matched to a gene: 5. This CDR3 contains 13 residues. The CDR3 region is CASKGQGITEAFF. Written as DNA, the CDR3 is TGTGCCAGCAAAGGACAGGGTATCACTGAAGCTTTCTTT.

The chain uses TRBV27 and TRBJ1-1; 8 nucleotides align to TRBD1. This CDR3 spans 14 amino acids. Per the germline V gene, CDR1 is MNHEY and CDR2 is SMNVEV (reference sequence). J lost 1 base, V lost 6 bases, and 4 bases had no gene match. The CDR3 DNA reads TGTGCCAGCAGCGGGACAGGAGGGAACACTGAAGCTTTCTTT. It encodes CASSGTGGNTEAFF.